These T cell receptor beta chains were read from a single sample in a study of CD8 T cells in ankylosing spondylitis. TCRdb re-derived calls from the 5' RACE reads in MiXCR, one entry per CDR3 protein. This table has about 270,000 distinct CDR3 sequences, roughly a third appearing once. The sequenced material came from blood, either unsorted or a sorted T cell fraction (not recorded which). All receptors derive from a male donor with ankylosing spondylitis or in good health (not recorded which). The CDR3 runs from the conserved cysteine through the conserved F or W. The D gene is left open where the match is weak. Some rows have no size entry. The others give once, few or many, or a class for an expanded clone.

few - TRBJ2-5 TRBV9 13 TGTGCCAGCAGCGTGAAGGACGGAGAGACCCAGTACTTC CASSVKDGETQYF
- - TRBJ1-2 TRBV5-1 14 TGCGCCAGCAGCTTGGTCGGGGCGACCTATGGCTACACCTTC CASSLVGATYGYTF
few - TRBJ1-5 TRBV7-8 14 TGTGCCAGCAACCTAGGGGGGGCCCATCAGCCCCAGCATTTT CASNLGGAHQPQHF
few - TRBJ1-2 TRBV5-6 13 TGTGCCAGCAGCTTGGGCCGGTCGGGTGGCTACACCTTC CASSLGRSGGYTF
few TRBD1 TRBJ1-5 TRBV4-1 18 TGCGCCAGCAGCCAAGGTGTCAGGGGGGGCTATAGCAATCAGCCCCAGCATTTT CASSQGVRGGYSNQPQHF
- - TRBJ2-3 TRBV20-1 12 TGCAGTGCTAAGGTCTCGGGGGATACGCAGTATTTT CSAKVSGDTQYF
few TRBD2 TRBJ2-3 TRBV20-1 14 TGCAGTGCTAGATCGGGGGTGGGGGGGGATACGCAGTATTTT CSARSGVGGDTQYF
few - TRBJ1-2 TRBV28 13 TGTGCCAGCAGTCGATCACAGAACTATGGCTACACCTTC CASSRSQNYGYTF
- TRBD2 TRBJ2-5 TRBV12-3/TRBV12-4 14 TGTGCCAGCCAACCGGGACTAGCGGAAGAGACCCAGTACTTC CASQPGLAEETQYF
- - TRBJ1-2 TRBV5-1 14 TGCGCCAGCAGCTTGGATGGGGTTGGTTGGGGCTACACCTTC CASSLDGVGWGYTF
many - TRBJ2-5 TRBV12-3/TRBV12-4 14 TGTGCCAGCAGTTTACCTCGGACCCAAGAGACCCAGTACTTC CASSLPRTQETQYF
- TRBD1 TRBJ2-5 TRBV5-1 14 TGCGCCAGCGGCCCCGGGACAGTCAAAGAGACCCAGTACTTC CASGPGTVKETQYF
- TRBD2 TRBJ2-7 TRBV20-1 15 TGCAGTGCTAGGGGGCCGGGGGGTTACTCCTACGAGCAGTACTTC CSARGPGGYSYEQYF
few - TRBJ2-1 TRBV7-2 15 TGTGCCAGCAGCTTATACTGGGGGGCCTACAATGAGCAGTTCTTC CASSLYWGAYNEQFF
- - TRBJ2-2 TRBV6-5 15 TGTGCCAGCAGTTGGACAGTCGCGAACACCGGGGAGCTGTTTTTT CASSWTVANTGELFF
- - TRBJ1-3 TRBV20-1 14 TGCAGTGCCGCGGACGGGGGATCTGGAAACACCATATATTTT CSAADGGSGNTIYF
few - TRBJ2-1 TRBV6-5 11 TGTGCCACCACTCAGGGGAATGAGCAGTTCTTC CATTQGNEQFF
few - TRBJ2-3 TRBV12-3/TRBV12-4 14 TGTGCCAGCAGTTTAAGTTCCGTCTCAGATACGCAGTATTTT CASSLSSVSDTQYF
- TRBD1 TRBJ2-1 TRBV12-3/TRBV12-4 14 TGTGCCAGCAGTCAAGACAGGGTTGACGGTGAGCAGTTCTTC CASSQDRVDGEQFF
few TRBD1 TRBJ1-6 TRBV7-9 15 TGTGCCAGCAGTGACAGGGCGTTGGGTAATTCACCCCTCCACTTT CASSDRALGNSPLHF
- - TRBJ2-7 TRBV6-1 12 TGTGCCAGCAGTGAAGTAAGGGGCGAGCAGTACTTC CASSEVRGEQYF
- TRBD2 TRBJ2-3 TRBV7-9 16 TGTGCCAGCAGCTTTGGACGCGGGGGGGCCCCAGATACGCAGTATTTT CASSFGRGGAPDTQYF
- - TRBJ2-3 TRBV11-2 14 TGTGCCAGCAGCAAACAGGAGGTGGTAGATACGCAGTATTTT CASSKQEVVDTQYF
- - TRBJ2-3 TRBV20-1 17 TGCAGTGCTAGTGATGCCAGGGCAGGCCTTAGCACAGATACGCAGTATTTT CSASDARAGLSTDTQYF
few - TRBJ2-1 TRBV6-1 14 TGTGCCAGCAGTACAGCCCGGGGGTTCGATGAGCAGTTCTTC CASSTARGFDEQFF
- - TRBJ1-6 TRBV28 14 TGTGCCAGCTTTCCCGGGGTCAGGGATTCACCCCTCCACTTT CASFPGVRDSPLHF
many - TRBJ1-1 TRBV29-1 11 TGCAGCGTTGAGGGGAACACTGAAGCTTTCTTT CSVEGNTEAFF
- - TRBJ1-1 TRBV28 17 TGTGCCAGCAGTTTATTGGCCAGCCCCCGGATCGGCACTGAAGCTTTCTTT CASSLLASPRIGTEAFF
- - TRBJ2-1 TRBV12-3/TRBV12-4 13 TGTGCCAGCAGTCTGGTGGGCTACAATGAGCAGTTCTTC CASSLVGYNEQFF
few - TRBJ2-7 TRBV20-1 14 TGCAGTGCTAGAGATAGTGGACAATGGTACGAGCAGTACTTC CSARDSGQWYEQYF
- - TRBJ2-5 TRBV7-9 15 TGTGCCAGCAGTTCCCTATATGGGGGACGAGAGACCCAGTACTTC CASSSLYGGRETQYF
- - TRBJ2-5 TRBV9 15 TGTGCCAGCAGCGTCAACAGCGGCGGAGGCGAGACCCAGTACTTC CASSVNSGGGETQYF
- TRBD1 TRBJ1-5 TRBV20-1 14 TGCAGTGCTAGAGGTACAGGGGACAATCAGCCCCAGCATTTT CSARGTGDNQPQHF
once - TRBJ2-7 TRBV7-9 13 TGTGCCAGCAGCTTAGTGGTCAGGAACGAGCAGTACTTC CASSLVVRNEQYF
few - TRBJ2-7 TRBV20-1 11 TGCAGTGCTCTACAGGGTTACGAGCAGTACTTC CSALQGYEQYF
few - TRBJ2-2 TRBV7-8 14 TGTGCCAGCAGCTCGGGGGGCGCGACCGGGGAGCTGTTTTTT CASSSGGATGELFF
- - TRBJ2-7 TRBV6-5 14 TGTGCCAGCAGTTACCTGGACAGCGGTTACGAGCAGTACTTC CASSYLDSGYEQYF
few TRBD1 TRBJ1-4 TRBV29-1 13 TGCAGCGCCGTTACAGGGGGCGACGAAAAACTGTTTTTT CSAVTGGDEKLFF
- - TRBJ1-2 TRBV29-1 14 TGCAGCGTTGAAGGGACGGATTCTAACTATGGCTACACCTTC CSVEGTDSNYGYTF
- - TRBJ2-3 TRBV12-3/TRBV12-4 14 TGTGCCAGCAGAAGACGATGGCCCACAGATACGCAGTATTTT CASRRRWPTDTQYF
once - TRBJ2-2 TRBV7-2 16 TGTGCCAGCAGCACCCAGGCCCGAACGAACACCGGGGAGCTGTTTTTT CASSTQARTNTGELFF
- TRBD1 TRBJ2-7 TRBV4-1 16 TGCGCCAGCAGCCAAGATTCCGGGACAGCCAACTACGAGCAGTACTTC CASSQDSGTANYEQYF
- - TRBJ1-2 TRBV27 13 TGTGCCAGCAGTCCCACCTCGGGATATGGCTACACCTTC CASSPTSGYGYTF
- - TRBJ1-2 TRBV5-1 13 TGCGCCAGCAGCACGAGGGGGGATAATGGCTACACCTTC CASSTRGDNGYTF
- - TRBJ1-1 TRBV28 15 TGTGCCAGCAGCCGTCTCAGAATTGGGGACACTGAAGCTTTCTTT CASSRLRIGDTEAFF
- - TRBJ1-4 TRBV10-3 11 TGTGCCATCAGTTCCGGAGAAAAACTGTTTTTT CAISSGEKLFF
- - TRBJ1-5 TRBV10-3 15 TGTGCCATCAGTGAGTCCTATGGCGGCAATCAGCCCCAGCATTTT CAISESYGGNQPQHF
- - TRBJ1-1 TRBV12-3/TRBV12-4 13 TGTGCCAGCAGCCCCCCGGGGGACACTGAAGCTTTCTTT CASSPPGDTEAFF
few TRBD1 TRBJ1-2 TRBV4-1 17 TGCGCCAGCAGCCACCGAGCCGCCGGGACAGAAAGTTATGGCTACACCTTC CASSHRAAGTESYGYTF
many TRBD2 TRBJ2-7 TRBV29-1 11 TGCAGCGCCGGACTAGCCAACGAGCAGTACTTC CSAGLANEQYF
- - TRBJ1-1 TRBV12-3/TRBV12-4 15 TGTGCCAGCACTGAAGGGGGGTCTCAGAGCACTGAAGCTTTCTTT CASTEGGSQSTEAFF
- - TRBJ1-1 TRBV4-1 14 TGCGCCAGCAGGGGCCCCTTGAGGGACACTGAAGCTTTCTTT CASRGPLRDTEAFF
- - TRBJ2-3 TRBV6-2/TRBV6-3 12 TGTGCCAGCCAAGAAGCGGCCGATACGCAGTATTTT CASQEAADTQYF
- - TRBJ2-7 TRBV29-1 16 TGCAGCGTTGAAGGGGGACGGGGGCGCCCTTCCTACGAGCAGTACTTC CSVEGGRGRPSYEQYF
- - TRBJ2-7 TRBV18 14 TGTGCCAGCTCACCATACCGGGACACCTACGAGCAGTACTTC CASSPYRDTYEQYF
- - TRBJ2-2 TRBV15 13 TGTGCCACCAGCAGGCCCAGCACCGGGGAGCTGTTTTTT CATSRPSTGELFF
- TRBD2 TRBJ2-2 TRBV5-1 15 TGCGCCAGCAGCCGGGGACTAGAGAACACCGGGGAGCTGTTTTTT CASSRGLENTGELFF